The next 12 T cell receptor beta chains were all read from a single sample in a study of blood T cell repertoires in COVID-19. Here immunoSEQ multiplex PCR was the method, and the copy in TCRdb shows in-frame clones only, minus some. Among tens of thousands of clones listed, approximately 87% were seen once. The sample was peripheral blood. The receptors derive from a woman in her fifties or sixties with COVID-19, enrolled during active disease.

The chain recombines TRBV7-9 with TRBJ2-1; D is uncertain. The germline V gene encodes CDR1 SEHNR and CDR2 FQNEAQ (reference sequence). V shed 8 bases and J shed 8 bases, with 13 bases lying between them. This CDR3 is 12 amino acids long. Here the CDR3 reads CASVSVSDEQFF. CDR3 DNA sequence: TGTGCCAGCGTGTCGGTTAGTGATGAGCAGTTCTTC.

This clone was recorded once. The same CDR3 arises from other DNA sequences in this sample as well. J is TRBJ1-3 and V is TRBV19; 7 positions match TRBD1. With 1 base clipped from V and 4 bases from J, the junction kept 7 bases outside the gene matches. Per germline, CDR1 LNHDA and CDR2 SQIVND (reference sequence). CDR3 length: 16 residues. The DNA of the CDR3 is TGTGCCAGTAGTATAGTTAGGACAGGATTCGGAAACACCATATATTTT. This encodes CASSIVRTGFGNTIYF.

A single count supports this clone. The chain is built from TRBV7-9 and TRBJ2-5, with 11 bases aligning to TRBD1. Germline lookup yields CDR1 SEHNR and CDR2 FQNEAQ (reference sequence). Trimming removed 6 bases from V and 2 bases from J; junction bases left unmatched: 8. This CDR3 has 16 amino acids. The CDR3 loop reads CASRRSDRGPQETQYF. In DNA form, the CDR3 reads TGTGCCAGCAGAAGATCGGACAGGGGGCCGCAAGAGACCCAGTACTTC.

The CDR3, as DNA: TGTGCCAGTCAATCTCCTCGGACAGGGACGGTCAATCAGCCCCAGCATTTT. Amino acids: CASQSPRTGTVNQPQHF. The chain joins TRBV19 to TRBJ1-5; the match to TRBD1 covers 8 bases. Germline V CDR1 and CDR2: LNHDA, SQIVND (reference sequence). This CDR3 spans 17 amino acids. V lost 8 bases and J lost 3; bases outside the gene matches: 15.

V usage is TRBV15 and J usage is TRBJ2-7; TRBD2 agrees at 11 bases. After removal of 2 bases from V and 7 bases from J, the junction contained 7 bases not matched to a gene. The CDR3 has 15 amino acids. Germline V lookup: CDR1 LNHNV, CDR2 YYDKDF (reference sequence). DNA of the CDR3: TGTGCCACCAGCAGAACTAGCGGGAGTGTGGGGGAGCAGTACTTC. Its translation is CATSRTSGSVGEQYF. The full variable domain, in which reference TRBV15 and TRBJ2-7 provide the parts outside the CDR3, is DAMVIQNPRYQVTQFGKPVTLSCSQTLNHNVMYWYQQKSSQAPKLLFHYYDKDFNNEADTPDNFQSRRPNTSFCFLDIRSPGLGDTAMYLCATSRTSGSVGEQYFGPGTRLTVT.

The chain joins TRBV3-1 (or the pseudogene TRBV3-2) to TRBJ2-5, with 7 bases matching TRBD1. The V segment lost 4 bases and the J segment 2 bases; nucleotides outside the gene matches: 7. The CDR3 is 15 amino acids. Germline V lookup: CDR1 LGHDT, CDR2 YNNKEL (reference sequence). The DNA of the CDR3 is TGTGCCAGCAGCCTATGGGGGACAGAACAAGAGACCCAGTACTTC. Translating gives CASSLWGTEQETQYF.

The V gene is TRBV6-4, the J gene TRBJ1-4; tentatively, D is TRBD1 (5 bases). CDR1 and CDR2 (germline): MRHNA, SNTAGT. This CDR3 contains 15 residues. Trimming shortened V by 8 bases and J by 6 bases, and 19 bases separated the two germline ends. This chain's CDR3 is CASGGREAYDEKLFF. Written as DNA, the CDR3 is TGTGCCAGCGGTGGCAGGGAGGCGTATGATGAAAAACTGTTTTTT.

This rearrangement joins TRBV2 to TRBJ1-3; 9 positions agree with TRBD1. Germline values: CDR1 SNHLY, CDR2 FYNNEI. The CDR3 sequence is 16 residues long. V lost 5 bases and J lost 4; bases outside the gene matches: 9. CDR3 sequence (DNA): TGTGCCAGCAGTCTCCGGGACAGGGTTGGAGGAAACACCATATATTTT. It is translated as CASSLRDRVGGNTIYF.

On this clone: Other DNA sequences of this sample code for an identical CDR3. The rearrangement uses TRBV6-5 and TRBJ1-2; 10 bases match TRBD1. Germline trimming cut 0 bases from V and 2 bases from J; bases unmatched to any gene: 3. The V gene's germline CDR1 is MNHEY and CDR2 SVGAGI. CDR3 size: 16 residues. CDR3 in DNA: TGTGCCAGCAGTTACTCGAGGACAGGGGGGAACTATGGCTACACCTTC. Amino acid sequence: CASSYSRTGGNYGYTF.

This chain joins TRBV19 and TRBJ1-2; D is perhaps TRBD1 (5 bases). There are 14 residues in the CDR3. The V gene lost 6 bases and the J gene lost 5 bases, with 16 bases spanning the gap. Germline CDR1 and CDR2: LNHDA and SQIVND (reference sequence). Here the CDR3 DNA reads TGTGCCAGTAGGATTTCGGGGGGACGGTATGGCTACACCTTC. Translated: CASRISGGRYGYTF.

V and J are TRBV28 and TRBJ2-1; a weak D match, TRBD2 (6 bases). From germline, CDR1 is MDHEN and CDR2 SYDVKM. The CDR3 totals 14 residues. V lost 3 bases to trimming and J lost 6 bases, with 12 bases between them. CDR3 coding DNA: TGTGCCAGCAGTTTGGGCGGGATGCTCAATGAGCAGTTCTTC. Its protein product is CASSLGGMLNEQFF.

The chain combines TRBV18 with TRBJ2-1; maybe TRBD1 (6 bases). The CDR3 runs 15 residues. Germline CDR1 and CDR2: KGHSH and LQKENI. V was cut by 6 bases and J by 1 base, with 13 bases left in between. Here the CDR3 reads CASSQGLGSYNEQFF. CDR3 in DNA: TGTGCCAGCTCTCAGGGGTTGGGTTCCTACAATGAGCAGTTCTTC.